The rows below give T cell receptor beta chains drawn from one sample of a study of regulatory T cells in long-lasting Graves disease. Via MiXCR, TCRdb re-called the multiplex PCR reads, giving one row per CDR3 protein. This table holds hundreds of thousands of distinct CDR3 sequences, about 16% found once. This sample was also put to use in a study of T cells in Graves' hyperthyroidism and ophthalmopathy.

The source was peripheral blood mononuclear cells (PBMCs), collected at new diagnosis, from a patient treated with antithyroid drugs. These receptors were obtained from a woman between 40 and 65 years old with Graves disease. CDR3s include the opening cysteine and the closing phenylalanine or tryptophan. A D gene is named only where the DNA matches it firmly. Rows give clone size only sometimes, using once, few, many, or a class for an expanded clone.

TRBJ2-6 | NA | TRBV19 | TRBD1 | TGTGCCAGTAGTACCCACAGGGGGCGTGGGGCCAACGTCCTGACTTTC | CASSTHRGRGANVLTF
TRBJ1-5 | once | TRBV19 | NA | TGTGCCAGTAGTAGCATGCCGGGTAGCAATCAGCCCCAGCATTTT | CASSSMPGSNQPQHF
TRBJ2-5 | NA | TRBV12-3/TRBV12-4 | TRBD2 | TGTGCCAGCAGCGCGGGGACTAGCGGGGGGGGTAGGGCAGAGACCCAGTACTTC | CASSAGTSGGGRAETQYF
TRBJ2-2 | NA | TRBV20-1 | NA | TGCAGTGCCCTCGGCGGCACCGGGGAGCTGTTTTTT | CSALGGTGELFF
TRBJ2-5 | few | TRBV28 | NA | TGTGCCAGCAAACGGTTGGAGGGAGAGACCCAGTACTTC | CASKRLEGETQYF
TRBJ2-7 | NA | TRBV19 | NA | TGTGCCAGTAGTGCACCGGGACAAACCTACGAGCAGTACTTC | CASSAPGQTYEQYF
TRBJ1-1 | many | TRBV20-1 | TRBD1 | TGCAGTGCAAGGGGGACAGGGGGAAGTTTTGACACTGAAGCTTTCTTT | CSARGTGGSFDTEAFF
TRBJ2-3 | many | TRBV6-1 | NA | TGTGCCAGCAGTGAAAGGGGGGGCCGTAGCACAGATACGCAGTATTTT | CASSERGGRSTDTQYF
TRBJ1-1 | many | TRBV4-1 | NA | TGCGCCAGCAGCCAAGAGACAGCATACACTGAAGCTTTCTTT | CASSQETAYTEAFF
TRBJ2-2 | NA | TRBV19 | NA | TGTGCCAGTAGGACAGCTGCTGACACCGGGGAGCTGTTTTTT | CASRTAADTGELFF
TRBJ2-2 | few | TRBV6-1 | NA | TGTGCCAGCAGTCCCCGACTCGGGGACGTCGGGGAGCTGTTTTTT | CASSPRLGDVGELFF
TRBJ1-1 | few | TRBV7-2 | TRBD1 | TGTGCCAGCAGCGGGGGACAGAGTTTCATGAACACTGAAGCTTTCTTT | CASSGGQSFMNTEAFF
TRBJ1-5 | many | TRBV6-1 | NA | TGTGCCAGCACCTTGGCAGGACGCAATCAGCCCCAGCATTTT | CASTLAGRNQPQHF
TRBJ1-5 | NA | TRBV20-1 | NA | TGCAGTGCTAGAGGGCAACGACAGCCCCAGCATTTT | CSARGQRQPQHF
TRBJ1-1 | many | TRBV7-9 | NA | TGTGCCAGCAGGGACGGCGGCACTGAAGCTTTCTTT | CASRDGGTEAFF
TRBJ2-7 | many | TRBV2 | TRBD1 | TGTGCCAGCAGTGAACAAGGACAGGAGTCCTACGAGCAGTACTTC | CASSEQGQESYEQYF
TRBJ2-1 | few | TRBV7-9 | TRBD2 | TGTGCCAGCAGCTCGCGGGGGGGTGCTTACAATGAGCAGTTCTTC | CASSSRGGAYNEQFF
TRBJ1-2 | NA | TRBV19 | NA | TGTGCCAGTAGTGCAGAGTCCCAGGGACCTAACTATGGCTACACCTTC | CASSAESQGPNYGYTF
TRBJ2-5 | NA | TRBV4-1 | NA | TGCGCCAGCAGCCGCCTAAATACAGAGAGACAAGAGACCCAGTACTTC | CASSRLNTERQETQYF
TRBJ2-5 | NA | TRBV20-1 | NA | TGCAGTGCTAGTAGGGCTGCGTTGACCCAGTACTTC | CSASRAALTQYF
TRBJ2-2 | few | TRBV7-6 | TRBD2 | TGTGCCAGCAGCCCAACTCACCCGTGGGGGGGCACCGGGGAGCTGTTTTTT | CASSPTHPWGGTGELFF
TRBJ1-5 | many | TRBV2 | NA | TGTGCCAGCAATCCCGGTGGCAGTCCGGGTCAGCCCCAGCATTTT | CASNPGGSPGQPQHF
TRBJ1-6 | many | TRBV18 | TRBD1 | TGTGCCAGCTCACCTACTCGACAGGGAGGTTCACCCCTCCACTTT | CASSPTRQGGSPLHF
TRBJ2-7 | few | TRBV11-2 | TRBD2 | TGTGCCAGCAGCCAAGGTACGGGGGGGTCCTACGAGCAGTACTTC | CASSQGTGGSYEQYF
TRBJ1-1 | many | TRBV12-3/TRBV12-4 | TRBD1 | TGTGCCAGCAGGAACCGGGACAGAGAAGCTTTCTTT | CASRNRDREAFF
TRBJ2-1 | many | TRBV7-2 | TRBD2 | TGTGCCAGCAGCAAAGGGACTAGTAGCCGCGATGAGCAGTTCTTC | CASSKGTSSRDEQFF
TRBJ2-7 | many | TRBV28 | TRBD1 | TGTGCCAGCAGTCCCTCCGCAGGGGGCGAAATCTCCTACGAGCAGTACTTC | CASSPSAGGEISYEQYF
TRBJ1-3 | many | TRBV3-1 | NA | TGTGCCAGCAGCTCAACAGGTATCTCTGGAAACACCATATATTTT | CASSSTGISGNTIYF
TRBJ2-1 | many | TRBV5-1 | NA | TGCGCCAGCAGCTTGGAAGGGGGGGGCCCCTACAATGAGCAGTTCTTC | CASSLEGGGPYNEQFF
TRBJ1-1 | NA | TRBV2 | NA | TGTGCCAGCACCTTTGACGGGGCGGCTTTCTTT | CASTFDGAAFF
TRBJ1-4 | many | TRBV3-1 | TRBD1 | TGTGCCAGCAGCCAACGGACAGGCGCGAATGAAAAACTGTTTTTT | CASSQRTGANEKLFF
TRBJ2-1 | few | TRBV5-1 | NA | TGCGCCAGCAGCTTGGGAGTGGTCGTGGGGTTTTTCAATGAGCAGTTCTTC | CASSLGVVVGFFNEQFF
TRBJ1-6 | few | TRBV20-1 | NA | TGCAGTGCTAGAGCCGGGACTGGGGAGGATAATTCACCCCTCCACTTT | CSARAGTGEDNSPLHF
TRBJ1-2 | many | TRBV3-1 | NA | TGTGCCAGCAGCCAAGCGGACCCCGGGACTTCCTATGGCTACACCTTC | CASSQADPGTSYGYTF
TRBJ2-7 | NA | TRBV7-9 | NA | TGTGCCAGCAGCTCCCACGGACTCCTCTCCTACGAGCAGTACTTC | CASSSHGLLSYEQYF
TRBJ1-2 | many | TRBV19 | TRBD1 | TGTGCCAGTAGCCGGGACAGGGAAAGTGGCTACACCTTC | CASSRDRESGYTF